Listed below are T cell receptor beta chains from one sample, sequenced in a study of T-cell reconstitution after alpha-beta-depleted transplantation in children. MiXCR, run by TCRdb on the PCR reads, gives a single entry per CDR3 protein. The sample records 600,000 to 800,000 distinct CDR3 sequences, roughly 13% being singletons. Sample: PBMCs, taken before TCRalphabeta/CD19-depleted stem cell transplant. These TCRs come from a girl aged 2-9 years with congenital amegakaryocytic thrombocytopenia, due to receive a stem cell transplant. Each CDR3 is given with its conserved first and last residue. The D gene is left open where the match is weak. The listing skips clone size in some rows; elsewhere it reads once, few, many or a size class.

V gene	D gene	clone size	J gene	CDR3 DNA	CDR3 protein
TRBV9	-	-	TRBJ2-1	TGTGCCAGCAGCGTAGTGGGATTGAACCGGGACAATGAGCAGTTCTTC	CASSVVGLNRDNEQFF
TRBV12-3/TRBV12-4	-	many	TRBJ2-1	TGTGCCAGCAGTGCGTCCTCTAGAGTACGCTCCTACAATGAGCAGTTCTTC	CASSASSRVRSYNEQFF
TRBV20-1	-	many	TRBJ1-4	TGCAGTGCTAGAGCCAGAGGCCTCCGAGGGGAAAAACTGTTTTTT	CSARARGLRGEKLFF
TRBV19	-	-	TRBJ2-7	TGTGCCAGTCATGGGACGGACTCCTACGAGCAGTACTTC	CASHGTDSYEQYF
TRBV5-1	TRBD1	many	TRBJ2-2	TGCGCCAGCAGCTTCGCCGGGGACAGGGCAACGGGCGGGGAGCTGTTTTTT	CASSFAGDRATGGELFF
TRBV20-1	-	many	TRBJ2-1	TGCAGTGCTAGAGGGGCTCCACGCTCCTACAATGAGCAGTTCTTC	CSARGAPRSYNEQFF
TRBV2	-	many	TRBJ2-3	TGTGCCATCTCCGACAACACAGATACGCAGTATTTT	CAISDNTDTQYF
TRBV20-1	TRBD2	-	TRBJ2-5	TGCAGTGCTTCCGGACTAGCGGGAGGGGAGACCCAGTACTTC	CSASGLAGGETQYF
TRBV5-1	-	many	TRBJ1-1	TGCGCCAGCAGCTGGGCGGAGTGGGATGGAGGGGCCTTCCTGGCTGAAGCTTTCTTT	CASSWAEWDGGAFLAEAFF
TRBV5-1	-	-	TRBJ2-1	TGCGCCAGCAGCCCAATCGGGTCATGGGGCAACAATGAGCAGTTCTTC	CASSPIGSWGNNEQFF
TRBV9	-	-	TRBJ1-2	TGTGCCAGCAGCGTAGCCGCAGGTACCCCTGTGGATGGCTACACCTTC	CASSVAAGTPVDGYTF
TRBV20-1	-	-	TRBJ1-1	TGCAGTGCTAGTCCCAGTAGGGCAAACGCTGAAGCTTTCTTT	CSASPSRANAEAFF
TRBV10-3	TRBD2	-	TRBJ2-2	TGTGCCATCAGGCCAGGGACTAGCGGGGTGAACACCGGGGAGCTGTTTTTT	CAIRPGTSGVNTGELFF
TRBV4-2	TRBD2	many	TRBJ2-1	TGTGCCAGCAGCCAAGCCCTGGGTAGCGGGACTAGCGGCCACAATGAGCAGTTCTTC	CASSQALGSGTSGHNEQFF
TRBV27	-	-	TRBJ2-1	TGTGCCAGCAGTCCCACAGGGACCACCTACAATGAGCAGTTCTTC	CASSPTGTTYNEQFF
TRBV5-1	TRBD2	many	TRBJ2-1	TGCGCCAGCAGCTCCACCGGGACTAGCGGAGATGAGCAGTTCTTC	CASSSTGTSGDEQFF
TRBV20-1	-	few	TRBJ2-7	TGCAGTGCTGGGGACTTCTCCTACGAGCAGTACTTC	CSAGDFSYEQYF
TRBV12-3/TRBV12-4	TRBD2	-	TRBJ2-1	TGTACCAGCAGTTTATTCGTTAGGGGGCTAGCGGGGCCCTACAATGAGCAGTTCTTC	CTSSLFVRGLAGPYNEQFF
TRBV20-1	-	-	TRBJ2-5	TGCAGTGCTAGGCATAGGGTACAAGAGACCCAGTACTTC	CSARHRVQETQYF
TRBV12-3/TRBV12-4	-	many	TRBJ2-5	TGTGCCAGCAGTCCAGCGGTCCAAGAGACCCAGTACTTC	CASSPAVQETQYF
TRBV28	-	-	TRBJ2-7	TGTGCCAGCAGGTCCCCCCCCGGTTACGAGCAGTACTTC	CASRSPPGYEQYF
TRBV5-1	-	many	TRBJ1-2	TGCGCCAGCAGCTTCCCCGGGGACGGTAACTATGGCTACACCTTC	CASSFPGDGNYGYTF
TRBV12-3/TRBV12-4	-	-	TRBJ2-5	TGTGCCAGCACCGCGGGCGCGCCACCACAGCAAGAGACCCAGTACTTC	CASTAGAPPQQETQYF
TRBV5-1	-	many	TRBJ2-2	TGCGCCAGCAGCTCCCTCGTCCAGGGCGGCCAACTGTTTTTT	CASSSLVQGGQLFF
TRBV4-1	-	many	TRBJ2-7	TGCGCCAGCAGCCAAGATGGGGGCGGCTACGAGCAGTACTTC	CASSQDGGGYEQYF
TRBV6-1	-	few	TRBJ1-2	TGTGCCAGCAGGCCCGGGACGCAGTATGGCTACACCTTC	CASRPGTQYGYTF
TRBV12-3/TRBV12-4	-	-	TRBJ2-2	TGTGCCAGCAGTTTTGTGGCAGGGGGGGCCGGGGAGCTGTTTTTT	CASSFVAGGAGELFF